This is a list of T cell receptor beta chains from one sample in a study of CD8 T cells in ankylosing spondylitis. From the 5' RACE reads, TCRdb called clonotypes with MiXCR, one entry per CDR3 protein. The sample includes some 150,000 distinct CDR3 sequences, 40% to 50% of them seen just once. Sequenced: synovial fluid, either unsorted or a sorted T cell fraction (not recorded which). The receptors originated from a male donor with ankylosing spondylitis. CDR3s include the opening cysteine and the closing phenylalanine or tryptophan. A D gene is named only where the DNA matches it firmly. Where a row states a size, it is once, few, many or the class of an expanded clone; other rows omit it.

TRBJ2-1 | NA | TRBV11-2 | few | TGTGCCAGCAGCTTAGATACCTACCGTGGGGCCAATGAGCAGTTCTTC | CASSLDTYRGANEQFF
TRBJ2-5 | NA | TRBV10-3 | NA | TGTGCCATCAGTGAGAGTAGGGAAGAGACCCAGTACTTC | CAISESREETQYF
TRBJ2-7 | NA | TRBV27 | NA | TGTGCCAGCAGTGGAGACAATTACCCGCTGGGTGAGCAGTACTTC | CASSGDNYPLGEQYF
TRBJ2-1 | NA | TRBV29-1 | few | TGCAGCGTTCAATCCCTTGAGGGGGAGGAACCCTACAATGAGCAGTTCTTC | CSVQSLEGEEPYNEQFF
TRBJ2-4 | TRBD1 | TRBV12-3/TRBV12-4 | NA | TGTGCCAGCAGTCCGGGACAGAGGAACATTCAGTACTTC | CASSPGQRNIQYF
TRBJ2-6 | TRBD1 | TRBV5-1 | NA | TGCGCCAGCAGCTGGACAGGCCGTCTCGCTGGGGCCAACGTCCTGACTTTC | CASSWTGRLAGANVLTF
TRBJ2-1 | TRBD2 | TRBV2 | many | TGTGCCAGCCGCGTAGCGGGGGGGTGGAATGAGCAGTTCTTC | CASRVAGGWNEQFF
TRBJ2-1 | NA | TRBV20-1 | NA | TGCAGTGCTTCCTCCCCCTTCTGGGAAAGGACCTACAATGAGCAGTTCTTC | CSASSPFWERTYNEQFF
TRBJ2-1 | TRBD2 | TRBV19 | few | TGTGCCAGTAGTATTTCTCTAGCGGGCAATGAGCAGTTCTTC | CASSISLAGNEQFF
TRBJ2-7 | NA | TRBV4-1 | NA | TGCGCCAGCGCACAATCAGGCGGGACAGCCGACGAGCAGTACTTC | CASAQSGGTADEQYF
TRBJ2-2 | NA | TRBV27 | few | TGTGCCAGCACCCCCTCCCTTCCTTGGAGGGGCACCGGGGAGCTGTTTTTT | CASTPSLPWRGTGELFF
TRBJ2-3 | TRBD2 | TRBV3-1 | NA | TGTGCCAGCAGCCTGCGGGGGGGCGCAGATACGCAGTATTTT | CASSLRGGADTQYF